Shown below are 9 T cell receptor beta chains from a single sample sequenced in a study of regulatory T cells in long-lasting Graves disease. Time point: newly diagnosed GD, antithyroid drugs for less than 3 months. There was RNA extracted from PBMCs, and the TCR library was made from it. The authors built TCR beta libraries using iRepertoire HTBI primers and Arm-PCR of CDR3 regions. TCRdb recomputed calls from the multiplex PCR reads with MiXCR, one row per CDR3 protein. The sample consists of hundreds of thousands of distinct CDR3 sequences, approximately 15% of them appearing once. The sample also formed part of further work on T cells in Graves' hyperthyroidism and ophthalmopathy.

The specimen was peripheral blood mononuclear cells (PBMCs), collected at new diagnosis, from a patient treated with antithyroid drugs. The receptor source for this set is a man aged 25 to 40 with Graves disease.

This clonotype was recorded many times. V usage is TRBV7-6 and J usage is TRBJ2-7; D possibly matches TRBD1 or TRBD2 (5 bases each). This CDR3 region has 12 residues. In germline, CDR1 is SGHVS, CDR2 FNYEAQ. V gave up 5 bases and J gave up 7 bases, with 12 bases separating them. The CDR3 region has the DNA TGTGCCAGCAGCCAAGGGACCGGAGAGCAGTACTTC. Translated: CASSQGTGEQYF.

This clonotype was seen a few times. This likely came from a read error, as a far larger clone is one base away. V usage is TRBV7-8 and J usage is TRBJ2-7, with a tentative D call TRBD1 (5 bases). The CDR3 is made up of 12 amino acids. Germline V gives CDR1 SGHVS, CDR2 FQNEAQ. V dropped 5 bases and J dropped 3 bases, with 8 bases sitting between them. The CDR3 region is CASSPRDYEQYF. The DNA of the CDR3 is TGTGCCAGCAGCCCCAGGGACTACGAGCAGTACTTC.

This clonotype was picked up many times. The rearrangement joins TRBV29-1 to TRBJ2-4, with D perhaps TRBD1 (6 bases). This CDR3 region has 11 residues. Germline V lookup: CDR1 SQVTM, CDR2 ANQGSEA. V was trimmed by 6 bases and J by 7 bases, leaving 10 bases between them. The CDR3 protein is CSVYRGNIQYF. The DNA for the CDR3 is TGCAGCGTCTATAGGGGGAACATTCAGTACTTC. The full variable domain, in which reference TRBV29-1 and TRBJ2-4 provide the parts outside the CDR3, is SAVISQKPSRDICQRGTSLTIQCQVDSQVTMMFWYRQQPGQSLTLIATANQGSEATYESGFVIDKFPISRPNLTFSTLTVSNMSPEDSSIYLCSVYRGNIQYFGAGTRLSVL.

The chain has TRBV2 and TRBJ2-7; 13 bases match TRBD2. The germline CDR1 and CDR2 sequences are SNHLY and FYNNEI. The V segment lost 5 bases and the J segment 9 bases; nucleotides outside the gene matches: 13. The CDR3 contains 16 residues. The chain's CDR3 is CASSSGLAGEDDGQYF. CDR3 nucleotide sequence: TGTGCCAGCAGTTCAGGACTAGCGGGAGAGGACGACGGGCAGTACTTC.

This clonotype was observed at least ten times. The chain combines TRBV24-1 with TRBJ1-5; no clear D gene. The CDR3 spans 12 residues. V lost 1 base and J lost 4, with 1 base in between. Germline V CDR1 and CDR2: KGHDR, SFDVKD. CDR3 in DNA: TGTGCCACCAGTGATTTTAATCAGCCCCAGCATTTT. This codes for CATSDFNQPQHF.

This clonotype was recorded at least ten times. The chain joins TRBV3-1 to TRBJ2-1, with 9 bases lining up with TRBD2. CDR1 and CDR2 (germline): LGHDT, YNNKEL (reference sequence). The CDR3 length is 16 residues. The V segment lost 2 bases and the J segment 9 bases; nucleotides outside the gene matches: 11. This CDR3 is CASSQSGSGRLGEQFF. In DNA, the CDR3 is TGTGCCAGCAGCCAATCCGGCAGCGGGAGGTTGGGTGAGCAGTTCTTC.

This rearrangement joins TRBV16 to TRBJ1-4; maybe TRBD1 (5 bases). The V end lost 6 bases, the J end lost 0 bases, and 11 bases lay between the germline ends. The CDR3 is made up of 15 amino acids. Per the germline V gene, CDR1 is KGHSY and CDR2 is FQNENV. In nucleotides, the CDR3 is TGTGCCAGCAGAGAAGCGGGGGCAACTAATGAAAAACTGTTTTTT. As protein: CASREAGATNEKLFF.

This clonotype appeared a few times. The rearrangement joins TRBV30 to TRBJ2-3, with 7 nucleotides matching TRBD2. Trimming took 5 bases from V and 0 from J; bases not matched to a gene: 11. This CDR3 is 16 amino acids long. CDR1 is GTSNPN and CDR2 is SVGIG in the germline V gene (reference sequence). CDR3 DNA sequence: TGTGCCTGGGGACGGGGGAGTAGCGGGAGCACAGATACGCAGTATTTT. Its protein product is CAWGRGSSGSTDTQYF.

The rearrangement links TRBV13 to TRBJ1-2, with TRBD1 as a possible D gene (5 bases). Germline CDR1 PRHDT, CDR2 FYEKMQ (reference sequence). The V end lost 3 bases, the J end lost 10 bases, and 12 bases lay between the germline ends. The CDR3 extends over 12 amino acids. CDR3 DNA: TGTGCCAGCAGCTTCGGGGCCCTCGTCTACACCTTC. Translated, it gives CASSFGALVYTF. The full variable domain, with the rest looked up from reference TRBV13 and TRBJ1-2, is AAGVIQSPRHLIKEKRETATLKCYPIPRHDTVYWYQQGPGQDPQFLISFYEKMQSDKGSIPDRFSAQQFSDYHSELNMSSLELGDSALYFCASSFGALVYTFGSGTRLTVV.